These T cell receptor beta chains were read from a single sample in a study of cytomegalovirus exposure and HLA in healthy donors. Assay: immunoSEQ multiplex PCR; the TCRdb copy retains only in-frame clones and omits some. The top ten hold over 12% of the sample, which has 200,000 to 250,000 clones, over 70% seen once. The material sequenced was PBMCs. The receptors shown here come from a woman aged 30 to 39 in good health and CMV-seropositive. Both conserved end residues are part of each CDR3. The D gene is left open where the match is weak. Part of the rows lack a size; the others show once, few, many or a class for expanded clones.

D,V,size,J,CDR3,DNA
-,TRBV9,-,TRBJ2-1,CASSVDLSRANEQFF,TGTGCCAGCAGCGTAGATCTATCCAGGGCCAATGAGCAGTTCTTC
-,TRBV15,-,TRBJ2-7,CATSRARDTPYEQYF,TGTGCCACCAGCAGAGCCCGGGACACCCCCTACGAGCAGTACTTC
TRBD1,TRBV27,-,TRBJ1-5,CASSYTGEAQPQHF,TGTGCCAGCAGTTATACAGGGGAGGCTCAGCCCCAGCATTTT
-,TRBV2,-,TRBJ1-3,CASTYSPGNTIYF,TGTGCCAGCACCTACAGCCCTGGAAACACCATATATTTT
-,TRBV5-4,-,TRBJ2-7,CASRPLGNHEQYF,TGTGCCAGCAGACCCCTCGGGAACCACGAGCAGTACTTC
-,TRBV4-1,-,TRBJ2-5,CASRGVQETQYF,TGCGCCAGCAGGGGTGTACAAGAGACCCAGTACTTC
-,TRBV5-1,once,TRBJ2-7,CASSQESTTYEQYF,TGCGCCAGCAGCCAGGAAAGTACAACCTACGAGCAGTACTTC
TRBD2,TRBV27,once,TRBJ2-7,CASSYRRLAGGTSSYEQYF,TGTGCCAGCAGTTATCGGAGACTAGCGGGAGGAACGAGCTCCTACGAGCAGTACTTC
TRBD1,TRBV6-5,-,TRBJ1-2,CASKDRNYGYTF,TGTGCCAGCAAGGACAGGAACTATGGCTACACCTTC
-,TRBV6-5,-,TRBJ1-2,CASSPFRAGYGYTF,TGTGCCAGCAGCCCATTTCGGGCCGGCTATGGCTACACCTTC
-,TRBV11-2,-,TRBJ2-7,CASSRVDGFSYEQYF,TGTGCCAGCAGCCGTGTCGACGGATTCTCCTACGAGCAGTACTTC
-,TRBV29-1,few,TRBJ1-2,CSVLYRWGYTF,TGCAGCGTTTTGTACAGGTGGGGCTACACCTTC
-,TRBV9,-,TRBJ1-3,CASSATTSGNTIYF,TGTGCCAGCAGCGCAACAACTTCTGGAAACACCATATATTTT
-,TRBV6-1,-,TRBJ2-2,CASIGLTNTGELFF,TGTGCCAGCATTGGACTTACGAACACCGGGGAGCTGTTTTTT
-,TRBV7-8,-,TRBJ2-5,CASSAAEGRMPSQYF,TGTGCCAGCAGCGCAGCGGAAGGACGTATGCCTTCCCAGTACTTC
-,TRBV7-2,-,TRBJ2-7,CASSLGGASSYEQYF,TGTGCCAGCAGCTTAGGGGGCGCCAGCTCCTACGAGCAGTACTTC
TRBD2,TRBV30,once,TRBJ2-4,CAWRKAGGLLAKNIQYF,TGTGCCTGGAGAAAGGCGGGAGGTCTTCTAGCCAAAAACATTCAGTACTTC
-,TRBV7-2,-,TRBJ2-1,CATRQSYNEQFF,TGTGCCACCCGGCAGTCCTACAATGAGCAGTTCTTC
-,TRBV7-8,-,TRBJ1-4,CASTLGAGNEKLFF,TGTGCCAGCACCTTAGGGGCTGGTAATGAAAAACTGTTTTTT
-,TRBV5-1,-,TRBJ1-2,CASSLTANNYGYTF,TGCGCCAGCAGCTTGACAGCCAATAACTATGGCTACACCTTC
-,TRBV27,-,TRBJ1-1,CASSLSLPNMNTEAFF,TGTGCCAGCAGTTTATCATTGCCGAACATGAACACTGAAGCTTTCTTT
TRBD1,TRBV30,-,TRBJ2-3,CACGTGETDTQYF,TGTGCCTGCGGGACAGGGGAAACAGATACGCAGTATTTT
-,TRBV30,-,TRBJ1-5,CAWGDGHSNQPQHF,TGTGCCTGGGGGGACGGACATAGCAATCAGCCCCAGCATTTT
-,TRBV6-4,-,TRBJ2-3,CASSDRGGTDTQYF,TGTGCCAGCAGTGACCGAGGGGGCACAGATACGCAGTATTTT
TRBD2,TRBV2,-,TRBJ2-1,CASSSTSGRPLLVF,TGTGCCAGCAGTTCGACTAGCGGGAGGCCCTTATTAGTCTTC
TRBD2,TRBV7-9,-,TRBJ2-7,CASSLGAGGLYEQYF,TGTGCCAGCAGCTTAGGGGCGGGAGGTCTATACGAGCAGTACTTC
-,TRBV7-8,-,TRBJ1-5,CASSFNTRELNQPQHF,TGTGCCAGCAGCTTTAATACCAGGGAGTTGAATCAGCCCCAGCATTTT
-,TRBV11-2,-,TRBJ1-3,CASSFPVVKYGSGNTIYF,TGTGCCAGCAGCTTCCCTGTGGTTAAATACGGATCGGGAAACACCATATATTTT